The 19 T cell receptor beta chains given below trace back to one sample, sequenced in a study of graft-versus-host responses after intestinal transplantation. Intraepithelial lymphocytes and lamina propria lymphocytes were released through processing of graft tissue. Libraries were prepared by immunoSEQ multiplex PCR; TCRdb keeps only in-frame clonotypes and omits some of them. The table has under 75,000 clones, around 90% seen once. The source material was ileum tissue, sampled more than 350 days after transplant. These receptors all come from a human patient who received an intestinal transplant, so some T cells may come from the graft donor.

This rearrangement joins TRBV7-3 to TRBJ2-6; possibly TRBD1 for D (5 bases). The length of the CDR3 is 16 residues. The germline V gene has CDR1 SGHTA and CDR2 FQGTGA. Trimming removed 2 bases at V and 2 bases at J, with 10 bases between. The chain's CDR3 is CASSLFGAPGANVLTF. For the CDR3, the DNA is TGTGCCAGCAGCTTATTTGGGGCCCCTGGGGCCAACGTCCTGACTTTC.

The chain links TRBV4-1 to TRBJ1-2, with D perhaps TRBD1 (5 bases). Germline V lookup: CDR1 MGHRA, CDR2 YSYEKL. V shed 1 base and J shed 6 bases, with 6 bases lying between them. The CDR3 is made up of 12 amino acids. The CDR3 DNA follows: TGCGCCAGCAGCCAAGGGGGGGATGGCTACACCTTC. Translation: CASSQGGDGYTF.

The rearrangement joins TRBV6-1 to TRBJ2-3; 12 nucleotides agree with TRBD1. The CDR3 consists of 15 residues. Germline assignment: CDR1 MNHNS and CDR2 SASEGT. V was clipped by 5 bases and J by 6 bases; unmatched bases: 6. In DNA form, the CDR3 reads TGTGCCAGCAGTCCCGGGACAGGGGGCCGGGATACGCAGTATTTT. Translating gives CASSPGTGGRDTQYF.

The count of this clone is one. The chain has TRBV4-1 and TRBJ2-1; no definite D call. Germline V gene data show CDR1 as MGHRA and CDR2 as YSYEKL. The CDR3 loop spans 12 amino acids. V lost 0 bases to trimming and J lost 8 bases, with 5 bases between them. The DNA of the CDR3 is TGCGCCAGCAGCCAAGATTCGGATGAGCAGTTCTTC. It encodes CASSQDSDEQFF.

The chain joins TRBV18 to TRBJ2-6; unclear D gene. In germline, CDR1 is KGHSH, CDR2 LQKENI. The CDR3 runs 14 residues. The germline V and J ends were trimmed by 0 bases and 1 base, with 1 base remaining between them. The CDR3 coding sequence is TGTGCCAGCTCACCACCTTCTGGGGCCAACGTCCTGACTTTC. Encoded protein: CASSPPSGANVLTF.

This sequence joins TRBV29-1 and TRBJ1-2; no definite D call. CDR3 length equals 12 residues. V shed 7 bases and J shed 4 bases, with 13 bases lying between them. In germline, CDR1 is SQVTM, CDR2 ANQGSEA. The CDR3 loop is CSAPDGRYGYTF. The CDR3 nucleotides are TGCAGCGCCCCAGACGGTCGCTATGGCTACACCTTC.

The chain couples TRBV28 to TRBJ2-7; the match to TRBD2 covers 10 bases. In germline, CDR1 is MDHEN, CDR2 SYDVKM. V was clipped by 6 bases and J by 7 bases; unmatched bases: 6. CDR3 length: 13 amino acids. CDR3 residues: CASSTGLAKEQYF. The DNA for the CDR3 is TGTGCCAGCAGCACGGGACTAGCGAAGGAGCAGTACTTC.

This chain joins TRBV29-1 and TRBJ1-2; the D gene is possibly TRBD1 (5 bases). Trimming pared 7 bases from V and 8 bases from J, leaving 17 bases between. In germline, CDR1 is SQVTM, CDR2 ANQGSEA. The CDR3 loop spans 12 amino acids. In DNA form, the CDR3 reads TGCAGCGCCCCGAGTGGGGCCGGAGGCTACACCTTC. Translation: CSAPSGAGGYTF.

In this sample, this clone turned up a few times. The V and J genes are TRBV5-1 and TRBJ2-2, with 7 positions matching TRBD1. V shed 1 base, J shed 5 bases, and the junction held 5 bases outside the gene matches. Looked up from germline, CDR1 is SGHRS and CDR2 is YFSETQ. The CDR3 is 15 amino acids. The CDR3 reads CASSLTSGQTGELFF. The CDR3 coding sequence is TGCGCCAGCAGCTTGACATCGGGACAGACCGGGGAGCTGTTTTTT.

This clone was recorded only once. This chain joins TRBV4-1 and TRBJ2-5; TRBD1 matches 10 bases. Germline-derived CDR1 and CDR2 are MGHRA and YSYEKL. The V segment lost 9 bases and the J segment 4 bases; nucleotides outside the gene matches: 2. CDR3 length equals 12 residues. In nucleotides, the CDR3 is TGCGCCAGTGGGACAGGGGCAGAGACCCAGTACTTC. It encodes CASGTGAETQYF.

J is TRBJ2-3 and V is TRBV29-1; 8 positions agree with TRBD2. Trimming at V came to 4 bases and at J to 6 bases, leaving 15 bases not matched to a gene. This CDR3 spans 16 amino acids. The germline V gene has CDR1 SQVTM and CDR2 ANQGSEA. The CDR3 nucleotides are TGCAGCGTTGCCCCCTATGATCGGGAGGGCCAGGATACGCAGTATTTT. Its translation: CSVAPYDREGQDTQYF.

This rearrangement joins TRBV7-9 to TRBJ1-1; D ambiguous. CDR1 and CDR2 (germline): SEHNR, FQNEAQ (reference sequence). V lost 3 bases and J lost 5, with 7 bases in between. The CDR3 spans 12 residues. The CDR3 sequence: CASSFGETEAFF. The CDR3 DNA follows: TGTGCCAGCAGCTTTGGGGAAACTGAAGCTTTCTTT. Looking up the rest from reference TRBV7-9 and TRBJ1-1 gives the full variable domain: DTGVSQNPRHKITKRGQNVTFRCDPISEHNRLYWYRQTLGQGPEFLTYFQNEAQLEKSRLLSDRFSAERPKGSFSTLEIQRTEQGDSAMYLCASSFGETEAFFGQGTRLTVV.

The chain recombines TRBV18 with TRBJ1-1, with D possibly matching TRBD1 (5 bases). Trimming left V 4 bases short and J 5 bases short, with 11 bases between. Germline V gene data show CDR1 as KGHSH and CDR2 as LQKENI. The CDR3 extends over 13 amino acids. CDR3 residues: CASSLQGGTEAFF. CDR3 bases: TGTGCCAGCTCACTTCAGGGAGGGACTGAAGCTTTCTTT.

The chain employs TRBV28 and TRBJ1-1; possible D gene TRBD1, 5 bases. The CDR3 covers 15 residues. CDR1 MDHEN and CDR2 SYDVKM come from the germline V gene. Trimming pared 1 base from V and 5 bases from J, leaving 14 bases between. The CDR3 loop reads CASSLFSSSGTEAFF. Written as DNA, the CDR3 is TGTGCCAGCAGTTTATTCTCCTCATCAGGGACTGAAGCTTTCTTT.

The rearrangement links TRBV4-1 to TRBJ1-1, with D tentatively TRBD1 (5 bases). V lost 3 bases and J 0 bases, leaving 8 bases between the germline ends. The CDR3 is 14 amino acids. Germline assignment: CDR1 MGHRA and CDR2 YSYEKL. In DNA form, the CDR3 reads TGCGCCAGCAGCCAGGGGCGAATGAACACTGAAGCTTTCTTT. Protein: CASSQGRMNTEAFF.

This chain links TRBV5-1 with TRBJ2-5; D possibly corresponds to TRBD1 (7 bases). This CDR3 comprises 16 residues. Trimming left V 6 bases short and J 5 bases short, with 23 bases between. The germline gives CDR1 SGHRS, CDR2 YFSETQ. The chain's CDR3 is CASNQGGRRPWETQYF. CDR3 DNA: TGCGCCAGCAACCAGGGGGGCAGGAGGCCGTGGGAGACCCAGTACTTC.

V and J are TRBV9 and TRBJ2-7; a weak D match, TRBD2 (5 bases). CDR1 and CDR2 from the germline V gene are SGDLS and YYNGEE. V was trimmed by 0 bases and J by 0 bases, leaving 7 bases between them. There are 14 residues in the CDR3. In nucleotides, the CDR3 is TGTGCCAGCAGCGTAGGGAGGACCTCCTACGAGCAGTACTTC. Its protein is CASSVGRTSYEQYF. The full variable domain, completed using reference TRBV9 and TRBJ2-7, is DSGVTQTPKHLITATGQRVTLRCSPRSGDLSVYWYQQSLDQGLQFLIQYYNGEERAKGNILERFSAQQFPDLHSELNLSSLELGDSALYFCASSVGRTSYEQYFGPGTRLTVT.

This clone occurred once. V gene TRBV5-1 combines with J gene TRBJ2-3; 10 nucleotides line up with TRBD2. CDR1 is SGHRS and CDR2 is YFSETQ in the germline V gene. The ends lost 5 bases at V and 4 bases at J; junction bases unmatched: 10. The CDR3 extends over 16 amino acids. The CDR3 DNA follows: TGCGCCAGCAGTCCCCAGCGGGAGGGCCTCGCAGATACGCAGTATTTT. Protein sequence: CASSPQREGLADTQYF.

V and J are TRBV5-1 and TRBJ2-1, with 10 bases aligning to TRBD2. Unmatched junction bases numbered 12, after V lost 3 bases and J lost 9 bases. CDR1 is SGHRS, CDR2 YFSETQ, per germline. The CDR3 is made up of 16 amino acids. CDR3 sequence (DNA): TGCGCCAGCAGCTCCCCGGGACTAGCGCCCCGGCGTGAGCAGTTCTTC. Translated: CASSSPGLAPRREQFF.